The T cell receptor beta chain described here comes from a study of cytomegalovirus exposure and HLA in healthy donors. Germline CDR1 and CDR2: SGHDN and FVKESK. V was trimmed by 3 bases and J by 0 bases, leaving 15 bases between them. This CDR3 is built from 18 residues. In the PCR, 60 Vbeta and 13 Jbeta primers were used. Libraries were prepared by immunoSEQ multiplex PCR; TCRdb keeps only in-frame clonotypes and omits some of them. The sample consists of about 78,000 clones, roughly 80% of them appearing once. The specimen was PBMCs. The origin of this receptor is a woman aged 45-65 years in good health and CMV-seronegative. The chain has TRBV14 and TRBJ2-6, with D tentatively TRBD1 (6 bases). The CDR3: CASSHTTGLSSGANVLTF. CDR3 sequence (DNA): TGTGCCAGCAGCCACACGACAGGACTGAGCTCTGGGGCCAACGTCCTGACTTTC.